This T cell receptor (beta chain) was identified in a study of T cells after somatic rescue of genetic block. V gave up 4 bases and J gave up 0 bases, with 7 bases separating them. The CDR3 consists of 14 residues. Germline V gives CDR1 LNHDA, CDR2 SQIVND (reference sequence). Sequencing used immunoSEQ multiplex PCR; TCRdb keeps in-frame clones, though not all of them. The sample contains tens of thousands of clones, approximately 91% of which appear only once. Material for sequencing was peripheral blood mononuclear cells (PBMCs). The chain carries TRBV19 and TRBJ1-3, with D possibly being TRBD1 (5 bases). The sequence came from a man in his thirties or forties. DNA for the CDR3: TGTGCCAGTAGTAAGGGACCCTCTGGAAACACCATATATTTT. It encodes CASSKGPSGNTIYF.